The sequence of this T cell receptor (beta chain) was determined in a study of T cell repertoires in cytomegalovirus infection. Study information: Public signatures in TCR beta pointed to CMV infection and matching HLA type.

From the reads, TCRdb called clonotypes with MiXCR, one entry per CDR3 protein. This table has over 450,000 distinct CDR3 sequences, roughly 12% appearing once. The CDR3 runs to 13 residues. The trim removed 3 bases at V and 8 bases at J, leaving 6 bases unmatched. Germline V gene lookup returns CDR1 DFQATT and CDR2 SNEGSKA (reference sequence). Source material: PBMCs. The chain has TRBV20-1 and TRBJ2-1; 8 bases agree with TRBD2. This receptor was taken from a human donor in good health (CMV status not recorded). Some clones in this sample may be carry-over from other donors' samples. CDR3 sequence reads: CSARGLGGDEQFF. The CDR3 bases are TGCAGTGCTAGGGGACTAGGAGGGGATGAGCAGTTCTTC.